This T cell receptor (beta chain) is drawn from a study of technical replicates of blood from four donors. Looked up from germline, CDR1 is SGHTA and CDR2 is FQGNSA. V lost 1 base and J 11 bases, leaving 24 bases between the germline ends. The length of the CDR3 is 17 residues. Method: immunoSEQ multiplex PCR; TCRdb's copy keeps in-frame clones and lacks some. The data contain around 92,000 clones, around 96% of them seen just once; the ten biggest clones take up 0.2% to 0.25%. Sequenced: T cells isolated from PBMCs. This receptor was obtained from a human donor in good health. The genes are TRBV7-2 and TRBJ1-5, with D possibly matching TRBD1 (6 bases). This CDR3 reads CASSLGFPGAASESQHF. CDR3 in DNA: TGTGCCAGCAGCTTAGGGTTCCCAGGGGCGGCATCAGAGTCCCAGCATTTT. The full variable domain, with the rest looked up from reference TRBV7-2 and TRBJ1-5, is GAGVSQSPSNKVTEKGKDVELRCDPISGHTALYWYRQSLGQGLEFLIYFQGNSAPDKSGLPSDRFSAERTGGSVSTLTIQRTQQEDSAVYLCASSLGFPGAASESQHFGDGTRLSIL.